Below, 26 T cell receptor beta chains from the same sample are listed, as sequenced in a study of beta chain features in type 1 diabetes. No antigen has been identified for these receptors. Expressed TCRB transcripts were sequenced after all isolated RNA was converted to cDNA. The assay was immunoSEQ multiplex PCR, and TCRdb's table has in-frame clones only and misses some. The repertoire consists of approximately 240,000 clones, with around 16% occurring once and the leading ten covering about 0.08%. Study-level results: Among patients with Type 1 diabetes, TCRB CDR3s were moderately but significantly shorter in every one of the four CD4+ subsets.

Material for sequencing was naive CD4+ T cells from blood. Source of these receptors: a man aged 30 to 39 with type 1 diabetes.

The chain recombines TRBV19 with TRBJ2-1; D uncertain. Trimming cost V 5 bases and J 10 bases, with 6 bases left between them. Germline CDR1 LNHDA, CDR2 SQIVND (reference sequence). The CDR3 runs 10 residues. The CDR3 DNA follows: TGTGCCAGTAGTTCAGACGAGCAGTTCTTC. Amino acids: CASSSDEQFF. The whole variable domain, remainder taken from reference TRBV19 and TRBJ2-1, is DGGITQSPKYLFRKEGQNVTLSCEQNLNHDAMYWYRQDPGQGLRLIYYSQIVNDFQKGDIAEGYSVSREKKESFPLTVTSAQKNPTAFYLCASSSDEQFFGPGTRLTVL.

A few counts support this clone. V usage is TRBV7-2 and J usage is TRBJ2-7; D is ambiguous. With 5 bases removed from V and 0 bases from J, the gap between germline ends came to 11 bases. Germline values: CDR1 SGHTA, CDR2 FQGNSA. The CDR3 covers 14 residues. This CDR3 is CASSPRQTSYEQYF. DNA for the CDR3: TGTGCCAGCAGCCCACGTCAGACCTCCTACGAGCAGTACTTC.

The rearrangement uses TRBV9 and TRBJ1-1; D remains ambiguous. This CDR3 is built from 13 residues. CDR1 and CDR2 (germline): SGDLS, YYNGEE. V was trimmed by 1 base and J by 3 bases, leaving 7 bases between them. CDR3 residues: CASSVRKDTEAFF. The CDR3 bases are TGTGCCAGCAGCGTAAGAAAGGACACTGAAGCTTTCTTT. Supplemented by reference TRBV9 and TRBJ1-1, the full variable domain reads DSGVTQTPKHLITATGQRVTLRCSPRSGDLSVYWYQQSLDQGLQFLIQYYNGEERAKGNILERFSAQQFPDLHSELNLSSLELGDSALYFCASSVRKDTEAFFGQGTRLTVV.

This chain links TRBV9 with TRBJ2-1, with D unclear. The CDR3 runs 14 residues. The germline V gene has CDR1 SGDLS and CDR2 YYNGEE. V lost 0 bases and J lost 1, with 5 bases in between. The CDR3 sequence: CASSVGRSYNEQFF. The DNA of the CDR3 is TGTGCCAGCAGCGTAGGTAGGTCCTACAATGAGCAGTTCTTC.

The rearrangement links TRBV5-1 to TRBJ2-3, with TRBD2 identical over 7 bases. In germline, CDR1 is SGHRS, CDR2 YFSETQ. With 4 bases clipped from V and 4 bases from J, the junction kept 12 bases outside the gene matches. This CDR3 contains 16 residues. DNA of the CDR3: TGCGCCAGCAGCCTGCGGGACGGGAGGTCGGCAGATACGCAGTATTTT. Translated, it gives CASSLRDGRSADTQYF.

The J gene is TRBJ2-5, the V gene TRBV14, with D possibly matching TRBD2 (6 bases). Germline CDR1 is SGHDN and CDR2 is FVKESK. This CDR3 region has 16 residues. Trimming took 6 bases from V and 5 from J, leaving 22 bases between them. CDR3 protein: CASSPIVPRGSETQYF. In DNA form, the CDR3 reads TGTGCCAGCAGTCCAATTGTCCCGCGGGGTTCGGAGACCCAGTACTTC.

This clone was recorded a few times. The V call is TRBV4-3, the J call TRBJ2-5, with TRBD1 matching over 7 bases. The CDR3 is 15 residues long. CDR1 is LGHNA, CDR2 YSLEER, per germline. Trimming cost V 4 bases and J 1 base; bases outside gene matches: 6. The CDR3 here is CASSRTGQSQETQYF. CDR3 nucleotide sequence: TGCGCCAGCAGCCGAACGGGACAGTCCCAAGAGACCCAGTACTTC.

This clone was found a few times. V and J are TRBV30 and TRBJ2-6; no clear D gene. The CDR3 loop spans 15 amino acids. The germline V gene has CDR1 GTSNPN and CDR2 SVGIG (reference sequence). The V gene lost 0 bases and the J gene lost 0 bases, with 6 bases spanning the gap. The CDR3 loop reads CAWSVQSSGANVLTF. The CDR3 DNA sequence: TGTGCCTGGAGTGTACAGTCCTCTGGGGCCAACGTCCTGACTTTC.

This sequence joins TRBV15 and TRBJ2-3; 13 bases fit TRBD2. V was pared by 0 bases and J by 5 bases, with 2 bases of the junction left unmatched. The CDR3 has 16 residues. Per the germline V gene, CDR1 is LNHNV and CDR2 is YYDKDF (reference sequence). This CDR3 reads CATSRELAGGRDTQYF. The DNA of the CDR3 is TGTGCCACCAGCAGAGAACTAGCGGGAGGGCGAGATACGCAGTATTTT.

About this clone: Other DNA sequences in the same sample also yield this CDR3. V and J are TRBV10-3 and TRBJ2-5; no firm D call. The CDR3 sequence is 11 residues long. Trimming removed 6 bases at V and 2 bases at J, with 4 bases between. In germline, CDR1 is ENHRY, CDR2 SYGVKD. CDR3 sequence: CAIRKQETQYF. CDR3 sequence (DNA): TGTGCCATCAGAAAGCAAGAGACCCAGTACTTC.

The chain links TRBV28 to TRBJ2-5; TRBD1 matches at 7 bases. Germline loops: CDR1 MDHEN, CDR2 SYDVKM. The CDR3 is 12 amino acids. J was trimmed by 13 bases and V by 6 bases; bases with no gene match: 11. CDR3 sequence: CASSPQGPLLYF. CDR3 in DNA: TGTGCCAGCAGCCCACAGGGGCCCCTACTGTACTTC.

This clone has just a few counts. The genes are TRBV30 and TRBJ2-2; D not certain. V shed 5 bases and J shed 6 bases, with 10 bases lying between them. Looked up from germline, CDR1 is GTSNPN and CDR2 is SVGIG (reference sequence). This CDR3 comprises 12 residues. This CDR3 reads CAWGSSSGELFF. The DNA of the CDR3 is TGTGCCTGGGGATCATCCTCCGGGGAGCTGTTTTTT.

This clone turned up a few times. The rearrangement links TRBV7-2 to TRBJ1-1; no firm D call. This CDR3 spans 14 amino acids. The V end lost 1 base, the J end lost 1 base, and 7 bases lay between the germline ends. Germline V gene data show CDR1 as SGHTA and CDR2 as FQGNSA. The CDR3 DNA reads TGTGCCAGCAGCTTAGTGACGGCGAACACTGAAGCTTTCTTT. It encodes CASSLVTANTEAFF.

The CDR3 loop is CASSAGPGDYEQYF. The CDR3, as DNA: TGTGCCAGCAGCGCCGGACCGGGGGACTACGAGCAGTACTTC. J is TRBJ2-7 and V is TRBV9; tentative D call: TRBD2 (6 bases). From germline, CDR1 is SGDLS and CDR2 YYNGEE. V was trimmed by 3 bases and J by 3 bases, leaving 13 bases between them. The length of the CDR3 is 14 residues.

J is TRBJ2-5 and V is TRBV7-3, with TRBD2 as a possible D gene (5 bases). Per the germline V gene, CDR1 is SGHTA and CDR2 is FQGTGA. This CDR3 spans 18 amino acids. V lost 5 bases to trimming and J lost 1 base, with 23 bases between them. CDR3 sequence reads: CASSPFPSQPGSQETQYF. The CDR3 nucleotides read TGTGCCAGCAGCCCGTTTCCTAGTCAACCGGGATCCCAAGAGACCCAGTACTTC.

This clone was seen more than once but under ten times. V gene TRBV5-4 combines with J gene TRBJ2-2; 13 bases are a match to TRBD2. Germline loops: CDR1 SGHNT, CDR2 YYREEE (reference sequence). J lost 5 bases, V lost 1 base, and 5 bases had no gene match. This CDR3 comprises 17 residues. The CDR3 is CASSLTSGRAGTGELFF. DNA for the CDR3: TGTGCCAGCAGCTTGACTAGCGGGAGGGCCGGAACCGGGGAGCTGTTTTTT.

The DNA of the CDR3 is TGCAGCGTTGAAGATCGACAGCACACCGGGGAGCTGTTTTTT. Encoded protein: CSVEDRQHTGELFF. The J gene is TRBJ2-2, the V gene TRBV29-1; a weak D match, TRBD1 (5 bases). CDR3 length equals 14 residues. The germline V gene has CDR1 SQVTM and CDR2 ANQGSEA. V was cut by 0 bases and J by 3 bases, with 8 bases left in between.

The chain links TRBV6-6 to TRBJ2-7; TRBD2 agrees at 10 bases. V shed 6 bases and J 5 bases; nucleotides not matched to a gene: 7. This CDR3 contains 14 residues. Germline-derived CDR1 and CDR2 are MNHNY and SVGAGI (reference sequence). In DNA form, the CDR3 reads TGTGCCAGCAGAACGCTAGCGGGAGTAGACGAGCAGTACTTC. Protein product: CASRTLAGVDEQYF.

This clone was detected a few times. The gene calls are TRBV18 and TRBJ2-7; maybe TRBD2 (6 bases). V was shortened by 6 bases and J by 2 bases, with 14 bases between the two germline ends. Germline V gene sequence: CDR1 KGHSH, CDR2 LQKENI. The length of the CDR3 is 14 residues. This chain's CDR3 is CASSTGTPTYEQYF. The CDR3 DNA is TGTGCCAGCTCCACCGGGACTCCTACCTACGAGCAGTACTTC.

In its sample, this clone was seen a few times. The chain carries TRBV28 and TRBJ2-5, with TRBD1 as a possible D gene (6 bases). This CDR3 region has 13 residues. CDR1 and CDR2 (germline): MDHEN, SYDVKM. Trimming cost V 7 bases and J 0 bases, with 9 bases left between them. The CDR3 loop is CASKRDNQETQYF. CDR3 sequence (DNA): TGTGCCAGCAAACGGGACAACCAAGAGACCCAGTACTTC.

This clone occurred a few times. The chain uses TRBV15 and TRBJ1-2; the D gene is possibly TRBD1 (5 bases). The CDR3 covers 14 residues. V shed 5 bases and J shed 2 bases, with 12 bases lying between them. Germline CDR1 reads LNHNV; CDR2 reads YYDKDF (reference sequence). The CDR3 DNA reads TGTGCCACCAGCGGCGGGACGCCGAACTATGGCTACACCTTC. Translating gives CATSGGTPNYGYTF.

The chain employs TRBV14 and TRBJ2-5; 9 bases map to TRBD2. CDR1 SGHDN and CDR2 FVKESK come from the germline V gene. V dropped 0 bases and J dropped 1; count of bases not matched to a gene: 6. There are 17 residues in the CDR3. The CDR3 here is CASSQERLADPQETQYF. The CDR3 DNA is TGTGCCAGCAGCCAAGAACGACTAGCGGATCCCCAAGAGACCCAGTACTTC.

This clone was detected only a few times. The same CDR3 can be traced to other DNA sequences in this sample. The V call is TRBV5-1, the J call TRBJ2-3; D might be TRBD2 (5 bases). Looked up from germline, CDR1 is SGHRS and CDR2 is YFSETQ. With 3 bases removed from V and 2 bases from J, the gap between germline ends came to 7 bases. The CDR3 is 13 residues long. Written as DNA, the CDR3 is TGCGCCAGCAGCTCCGGGGTCACAGATACGCAGTATTTT. It codes for CASSSGVTDTQYF.

In this sample, this clone turned up a few times. The chain combines TRBV5-1 with TRBJ2-2, with D possibly being TRBD2 (6 bases). Trimming removed 7 bases at V and 0 bases at J, with 10 bases between. Germline V gives CDR1 SGHRS, CDR2 YFSETQ. The CDR3 consists of 14 residues. This CDR3 reads CASAGTANTGELFF. CDR3 DNA: TGCGCCAGCGCTGGGACTGCGAACACCGGGGAGCTGTTTTTT. Full variable domain (rest looked up from reference TRBV5-1 and TRBJ2-2): KAGVTQTPRYLIKTRGQQVTLSCSPISGHRSVSWYQQTPGQGLQFLFEYFSETQRNKGNFPGRFSGRQFSNSRSEMNVSTLELGDSALYLCASAGTANTGELFFGEGSRLTVL.

This clone was observed a single time. This chain links TRBV5-1 with TRBJ2-7; D unresolved. V lost 3 bases to trimming and J lost 0 bases, with 16 bases between them. Germline lookup yields CDR1 SGHRS and CDR2 YFSETQ. The CDR3 extends over 16 amino acids. The CDR3 is CASSSLSRALSYEQYF. Here the CDR3 DNA reads TGCGCCAGCAGCTCTCTATCACGGGCCCTCTCCTACGAGCAGTACTTC.

The genes are TRBV18 and TRBJ2-1, with 10 nucleotides matching TRBD1. Per the germline V gene, CDR1 is KGHSH and CDR2 is LQKENI. Losses at the gene ends were 4 bases for V and 8 bases for J; bases not matched to a gene: 8. This CDR3 region has 15 residues. CDR3: CASSLRQGAGYEQFF. The CDR3 nucleotides read TGTGCCAGCTCACTTCGACAGGGGGCGGGATATGAGCAGTTCTTC.